Listed here is a single T cell receptor beta chain. What it binds is not known. The sample comes from a study of T-cell memory formation after mild COVID-19. Study as a whole: For the most part, TCR clusters were specific to one donor. Points from the study as a whole: Clones that contracted clustered mainly in CM and EM if CD4+ and in EMRA if CD8+. Cross-reactive memory apparently joined, as some responding clones appeared in pre-infection memory.

Germline V lookup: CDR1 SGHKS, CDR2 YYEKEE (reference sequence). This CDR3 has 15 amino acids. The V end lost 0 bases, the J end lost 4 bases, and 13 bases lay between the germline ends. MiXCR, run by TCRdb on the 5' RACE reads, gives a single entry per CDR3 protein. The profile shows about half a million distinct CDR3 sequences, about 20% of them singletons. This rearrangement joins TRBV5-5 to TRBJ1-2; D is uncertain. The TCR sequence derives from an adult woman who had mild COVID-19 (a few samples of this study predate the infection). Cell type and time point are not known. Sequenced material: PBMCs or a T cell subset sorted from them (not recorded which). The DNA of the CDR3 is TGTGCCAGCAGCTTGGGGGCCAGAAAGGGCTATGGCTACACCTTC. It specifies CASSLGARKGYGYTF.